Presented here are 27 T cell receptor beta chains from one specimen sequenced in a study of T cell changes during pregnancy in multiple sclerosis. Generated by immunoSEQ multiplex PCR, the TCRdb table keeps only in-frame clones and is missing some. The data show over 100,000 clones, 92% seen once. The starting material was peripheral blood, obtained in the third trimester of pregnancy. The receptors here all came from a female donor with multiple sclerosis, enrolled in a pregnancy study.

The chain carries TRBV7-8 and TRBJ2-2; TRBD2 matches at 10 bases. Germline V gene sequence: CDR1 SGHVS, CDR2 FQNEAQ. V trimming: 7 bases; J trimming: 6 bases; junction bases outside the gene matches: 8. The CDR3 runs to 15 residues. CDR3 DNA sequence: TGTGCCAGCAAACTAGCGGGGAGCCTTCCCGGGGAGCTGTTTTTT. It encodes CASKLAGSLPGELFF.

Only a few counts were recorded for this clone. CDR3 amino acids: CASSSPGGNTGELFF. CDR3 DNA: TGTGCCAGCAGCTCCCCGGGGGGGAACACCGGGGAGCTGTTTTTT. The V gene is TRBV7-3, the J gene TRBJ2-2, with TRBD2 matching 7 bases. The junction had 3 bases not matched to a gene; V was cut back by 4 bases and J by 1 base. Germline assignment: CDR1 SGHTA and CDR2 FQGTGA. This CDR3 is built from 15 residues.

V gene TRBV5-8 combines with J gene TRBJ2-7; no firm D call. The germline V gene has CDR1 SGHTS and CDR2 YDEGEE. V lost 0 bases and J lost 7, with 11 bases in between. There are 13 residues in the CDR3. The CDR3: CASSLAYKKEQYF. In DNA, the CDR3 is TGTGCCAGCAGCTTGGCCTATAAGAAAGAGCAGTACTTC.

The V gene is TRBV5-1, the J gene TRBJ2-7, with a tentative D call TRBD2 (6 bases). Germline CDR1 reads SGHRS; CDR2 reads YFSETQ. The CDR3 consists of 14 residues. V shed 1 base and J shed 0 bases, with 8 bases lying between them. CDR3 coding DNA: TGCGCCAGCAGCTTGCAACTAGCCTCCTACGAGCAGTACTTC. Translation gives CASSLQLASYEQYF.

The CDR3 protein is CASSRDTGVSYNEQFF. As DNA, the CDR3 is TGTGCCAGCAGTCGTGACACAGGGGTTTCCTACAATGAGCAGTTCTTC. The rearrangement uses TRBV27 and TRBJ2-1; 7 nucleotides line up with TRBD1. Trimming at V came to 5 bases and at J to 1 base, leaving 8 bases not matched to a gene. Per germline, CDR1 MNHEY and CDR2 SMNVEV (reference sequence). This CDR3 comprises 16 residues.

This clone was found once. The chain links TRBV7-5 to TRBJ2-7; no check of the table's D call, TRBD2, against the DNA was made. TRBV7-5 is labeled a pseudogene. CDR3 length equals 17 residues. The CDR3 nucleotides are TGTGTCAGAAGCTTAAGTGACACCAGACTAGCGGGAAACGAGCAGTACTTC. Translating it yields CVRSLSDTRLAGNEQYF.

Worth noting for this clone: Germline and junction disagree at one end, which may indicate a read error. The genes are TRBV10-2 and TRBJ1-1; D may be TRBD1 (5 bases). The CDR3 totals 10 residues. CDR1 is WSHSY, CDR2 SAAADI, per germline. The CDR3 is CASRGTGAFF. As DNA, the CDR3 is TGCGCCAGCAGGGGGACTGGAGCTTTCTTT.

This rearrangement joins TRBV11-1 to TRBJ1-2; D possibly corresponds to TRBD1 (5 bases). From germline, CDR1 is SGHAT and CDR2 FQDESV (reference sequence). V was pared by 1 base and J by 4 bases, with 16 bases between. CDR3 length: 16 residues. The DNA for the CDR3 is TGTGCCAGCAGCTTAGGCGGGGCTCAAGGGACCTATGGCTACACCTTC. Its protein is CASSLGGAQGTYGYTF.

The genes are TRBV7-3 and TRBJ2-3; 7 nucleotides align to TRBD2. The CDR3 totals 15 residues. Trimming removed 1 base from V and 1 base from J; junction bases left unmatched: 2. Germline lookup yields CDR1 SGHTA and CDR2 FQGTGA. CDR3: CASSLSRGGTDTQYF. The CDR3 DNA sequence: TGTGCCAGCAGCTTAAGCCGGGGGGGCACAGATACGCAGTATTTT.

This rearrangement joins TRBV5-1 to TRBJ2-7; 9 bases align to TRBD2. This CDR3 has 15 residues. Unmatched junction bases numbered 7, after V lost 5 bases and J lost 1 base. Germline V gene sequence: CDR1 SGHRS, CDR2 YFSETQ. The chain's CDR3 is CASRLAGVRSYEQYF. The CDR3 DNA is TGCGCCAGCAGGTTAGCGGGAGTAAGGTCCTACGAGCAGTACTTC.

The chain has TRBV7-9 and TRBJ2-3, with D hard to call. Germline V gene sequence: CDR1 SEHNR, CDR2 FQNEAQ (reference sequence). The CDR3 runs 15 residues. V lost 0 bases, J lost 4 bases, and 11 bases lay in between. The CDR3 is CASSLALGAADTQYF. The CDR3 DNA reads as TGTGCCAGCAGCTTAGCCCTAGGCGCCGCAGATACGCAGTATTTT.

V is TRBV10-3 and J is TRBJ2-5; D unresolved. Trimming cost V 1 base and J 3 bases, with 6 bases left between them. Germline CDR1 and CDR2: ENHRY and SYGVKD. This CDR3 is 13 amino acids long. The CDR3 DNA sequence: TGTGCCATCAGTGAGTTTGCAGAAGAGACCCAGTACTTC. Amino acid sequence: CAISEFAEETQYF.

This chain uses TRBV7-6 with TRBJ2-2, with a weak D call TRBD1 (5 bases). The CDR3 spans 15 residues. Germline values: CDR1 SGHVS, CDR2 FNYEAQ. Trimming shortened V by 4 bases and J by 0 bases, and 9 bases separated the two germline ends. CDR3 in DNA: TGTGCCAGCAGCTATACAGGCTCGAACACCGGGGAGCTGTTTTTT. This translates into CASSYTGSNTGELFF.

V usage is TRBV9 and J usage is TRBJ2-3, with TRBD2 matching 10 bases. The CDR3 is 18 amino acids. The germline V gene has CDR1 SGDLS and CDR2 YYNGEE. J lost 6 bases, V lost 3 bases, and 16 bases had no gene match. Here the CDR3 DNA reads TGTGCCAGCAGCGCTGGGGCTTTGAGCGGGGGGGCTTCGGATACGCAGTATTTT. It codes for CASSAGALSGGASDTQYF.

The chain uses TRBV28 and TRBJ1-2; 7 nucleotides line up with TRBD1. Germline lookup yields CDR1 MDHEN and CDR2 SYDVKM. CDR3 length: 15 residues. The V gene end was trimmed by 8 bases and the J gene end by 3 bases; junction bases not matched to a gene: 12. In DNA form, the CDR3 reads TGTGCCAGCCGCACTTACAGGGGAGGATACTATGGCTACACCTTC. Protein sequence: CASRTYRGGYYGYTF.

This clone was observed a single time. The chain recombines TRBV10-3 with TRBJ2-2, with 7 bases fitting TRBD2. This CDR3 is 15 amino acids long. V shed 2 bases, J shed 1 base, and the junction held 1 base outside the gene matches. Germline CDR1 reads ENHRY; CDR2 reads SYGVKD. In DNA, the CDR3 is TGTGCCATCAGTGAGGCTAGCGGGAACACCGGGGAGCTGTTTTTT. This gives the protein CAISEASGNTGELFF.

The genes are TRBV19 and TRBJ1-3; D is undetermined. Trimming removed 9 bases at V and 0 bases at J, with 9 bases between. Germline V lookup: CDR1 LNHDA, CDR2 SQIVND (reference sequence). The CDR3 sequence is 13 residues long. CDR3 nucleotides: TGTGCCAGCCGACATGGCTCTGGAAACACCATATATTTT. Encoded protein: CASRHGSGNTIYF.

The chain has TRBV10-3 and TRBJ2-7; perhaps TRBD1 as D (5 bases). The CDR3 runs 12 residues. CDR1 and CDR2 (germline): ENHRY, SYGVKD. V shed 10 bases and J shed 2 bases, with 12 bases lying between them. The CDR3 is CATRQPAYEQYF. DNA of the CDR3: TGTGCCACGCGACAGCCCGCCTACGAGCAGTACTTC.

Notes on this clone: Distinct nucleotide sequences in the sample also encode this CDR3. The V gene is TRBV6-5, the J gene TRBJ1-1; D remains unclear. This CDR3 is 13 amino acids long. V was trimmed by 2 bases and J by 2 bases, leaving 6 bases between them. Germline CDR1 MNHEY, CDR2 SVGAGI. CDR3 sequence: CASSYGQNTEAFF. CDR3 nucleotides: TGTGCCAGCAGTTACGGCCAAAACACTGAAGCTTTCTTT.

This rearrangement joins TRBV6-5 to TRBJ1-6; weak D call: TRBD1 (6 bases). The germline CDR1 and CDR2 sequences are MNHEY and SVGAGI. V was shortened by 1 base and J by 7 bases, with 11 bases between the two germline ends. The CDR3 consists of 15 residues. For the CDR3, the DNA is TGTGCCAGCAGTTACTGGGGGGGCAGAAATTCACCCCTCCACTTT. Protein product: CASSYWGGRNSPLHF.

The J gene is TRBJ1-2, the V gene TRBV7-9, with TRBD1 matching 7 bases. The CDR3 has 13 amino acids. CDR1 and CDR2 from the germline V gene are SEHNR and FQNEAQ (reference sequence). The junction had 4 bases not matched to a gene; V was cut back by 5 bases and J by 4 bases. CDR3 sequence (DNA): TGTGCCAGCAGCCCAGGGACAGCCTATGGCTACACCTTC. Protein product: CASSPGTAYGYTF. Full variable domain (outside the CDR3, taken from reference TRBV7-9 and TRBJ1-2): DTGVSQNPRHKITKRGQNVTFRCDPISEHNRLYWYRQTLGQGPEFLTYFQNEAQLEKSRLLSDRFSAERPKGSFSTLEIQRTEQGDSAMYLCASSPGTAYGYTFGSGTRLTVV.

The CDR3 DNA reads as TGTGCCAGCAGCGTACTCCCGAGTTCGTCCTCTGGAAACACCATATATTTT. This translates into CASSVLPSSSSGNTIYF. V and J are TRBV9 and TRBJ1-3; D remains unclear. This CDR3 has 17 amino acids. Deletions cut 1 base from V and 0 bases from J, with 14 bases between. Germline V CDR1 and CDR2: SGDLS, YYNGEE.

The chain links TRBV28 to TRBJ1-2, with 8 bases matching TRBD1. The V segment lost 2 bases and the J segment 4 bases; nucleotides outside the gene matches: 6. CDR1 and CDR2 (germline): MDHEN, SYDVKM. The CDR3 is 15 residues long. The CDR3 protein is CASSLGGQEPYGYTF. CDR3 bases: TGTGCCAGCAGTTTAGGGGGACAGGAACCCTATGGCTACACCTTC.

CDR3 in DNA: TGTGCCAGCAGCTTAGCCCGGACACTCTCCTACGAGCAGTACTTC. Amino acids: CASSLARTLSYEQYF. The chain links TRBV13 to TRBJ2-7, with D tentatively TRBD1 (5 bases). The length of the CDR3 is 15 residues. Trimming pared 1 base from V and 0 bases from J, leaving 10 bases between. The V gene's germline CDR1 is PRHDT and CDR2 FYEKMQ (reference sequence).

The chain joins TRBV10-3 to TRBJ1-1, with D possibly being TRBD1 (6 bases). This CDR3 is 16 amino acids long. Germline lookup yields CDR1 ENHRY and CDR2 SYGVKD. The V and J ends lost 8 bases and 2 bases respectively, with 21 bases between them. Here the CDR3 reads CAILITAPGQNTEAFF. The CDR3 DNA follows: TGTGCCATCCTTATCACCGCCCCGGGACAAAACACTGAAGCTTTCTTT.

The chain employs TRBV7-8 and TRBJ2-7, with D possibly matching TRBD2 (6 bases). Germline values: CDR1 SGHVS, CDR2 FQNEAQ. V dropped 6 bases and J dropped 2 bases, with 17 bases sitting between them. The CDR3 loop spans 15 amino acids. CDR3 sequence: CASSPLASQTYEQYF. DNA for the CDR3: TGTGCCAGCAGTCCCCTAGCGTCCCAGACCTACGAGCAGTACTTC.

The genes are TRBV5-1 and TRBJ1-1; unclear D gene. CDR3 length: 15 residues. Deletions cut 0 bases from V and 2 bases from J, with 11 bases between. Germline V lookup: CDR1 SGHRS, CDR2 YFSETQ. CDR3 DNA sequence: TGCGCCAGCAGCTTGGATCCGGGTTTTAACACTGAAGCTTTCTTT. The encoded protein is CASSLDPGFNTEAFF.